The 10 T cell receptor beta chains given below trace back to one sample, sequenced in a study of cytomegalovirus exposure and HLA in healthy donors. PCR was performed using 60 Vbeta and 13 Jbeta primers. Profiled with immunoSEQ multiplex PCR; TCRdb holds only in-frame clones, not every one. The repertoire has 130,000 or so clones, around nine tenths of them found once; the top ten carry under 6.5%. The sequenced sample consisted of PBMCs. These receptors were collected from a woman aged 25 to 39 in good health and CMV-seronegative.

This clone came up once. The rearrangement uses TRBV7-3 and TRBJ2-3; the D gene is possibly TRBD2 (7 bases). The V and J ends lost 1 base and 2 bases respectively, with 13 bases between them. CDR3 size: 16 residues. CDR1 and CDR2 from the germline V gene are SGHTA and FQGTGA. The CDR3: CASSLNGGLVTDTQYF. As DNA, the CDR3 is TGTGCCAGCAGCTTAAACGGGGGGCTGGTCACAGATACGCAGTATTTT.

V and J are TRBV27 and TRBJ2-3, with a possible D match to TRBD2 (5 bases). The CDR3 consists of 14 residues. Germline-derived CDR1 and CDR2 are MNHEY and SMNVEV (reference sequence). The V gene lost 3 bases and the J gene lost 4 bases, with 11 bases spanning the gap. The CDR3 sequence is CASSFKSGADTQYF. DNA for the CDR3: TGTGCCAGCAGTTTCAAGAGCGGTGCAGATACGCAGTATTTT.

V and J are TRBV28 and TRBJ1-1, with 10 bases that match TRBD1. The J segment lost 1 base and the V segment lost 3 bases, leaving 11 bases of the junction unmatched. This CDR3 is built from 18 residues. Germline assignment: CDR1 MDHEN and CDR2 SYDVKM. The CDR3 loop is CASSFPNGQGEPNTEAFF. CDR3 coding DNA: TGTGCCAGCAGTTTCCCCAATGGACAGGGGGAACCGAACACTGAAGCTTTCTTT.

This clone is a singleton in its sample. The chain links TRBV27 to TRBJ1-1, with TRBD1 as a possible D gene (6 bases). The length of the CDR3 is 13 residues. V lost 3 bases and J 7 bases, leaving 12 bases between the germline ends. Germline V CDR1 and CDR2: MNHEY, SMNVEV (reference sequence). Here the CDR3 DNA reads TGTGCCAGCAGTTTGTGGCAGGGGAATGAAGCTTTCTTT. Translation gives CASSLWQGNEAFF.

The chain carries TRBV4-2 and TRBJ2-7; 11 bases fit TRBD2. With V trimmed by 0 bases and J by 3 bases, 4 bases remained unmatched. In germline, CDR1 is LGHNA, CDR2 YNFKEQ. CDR3 length equals 16 residues. As DNA, the CDR3 is TGTGCCAGCAGCCAAGATTTGACTAGCGGGAACTACGAGCAGTACTTC. Its protein product is CASSQDLTSGNYEQYF.

The chain joins TRBV11-1 to TRBJ1-2, with D hard to call. Germline-derived CDR1 and CDR2 are SGHAT and FQDESV (reference sequence). V was shortened by 1 base and J by 8 bases, with 11 bases between the two germline ends. The CDR3 totals 13 residues. CDR3 bases: TGTGCCAGCAGCTTAGATCGGGGTTCCGGCTACACCTTC. This encodes CASSLDRGSGYTF.

The chain couples TRBV28 to TRBJ1-2, with TRBD1 matching 9 bases. Losses at the gene ends were 5 bases for V and 4 bases for J; bases not matched to a gene: 8. CDR3 length: 15 amino acids. Germline V CDR1 and CDR2: MDHEN, SYDVKM. The CDR3 region is CASSPGQGPFYGYTF. The CDR3 bases are TGTGCCAGCAGTCCGGGACAGGGCCCCTTCTATGGCTACACCTTC.

As concerns this clone: Other nucleotide sequences in the sample specify the same CDR3. The J gene is TRBJ1-1, the V gene TRBV19; 8 nucleotides match TRBD1. This CDR3 spans 12 amino acids. The germline gives CDR1 LNHDA, CDR2 SQIVND (reference sequence). The V and J ends lost 6 bases and 3 bases, in that order; junction bases with no gene match: 0. Written as DNA, the CDR3 is TGTGCCAGTAGGACAGGGGACACTGAAGCTTTCTTT. This translates into CASRTGDTEAFF.

In its sample, this clone was seen once. The chain links TRBV18 to TRBJ2-1; no reliable D call. This CDR3 spans 14 amino acids. Per germline, CDR1 KGHSH and CDR2 LQKENI. V was cut by 2 bases and J by 9 bases, with 14 bases left in between. The CDR3 DNA follows: TGTGCCAGCTCACCAACATCTCGTCGTGTTGAGCAGTTCTTC. This encodes CASSPTSRRVEQFF.

This sequence joins TRBV6-6 and TRBJ1-2; D possibly corresponds to TRBD1 (5 bases). Germline V gene lookup returns CDR1 MNHNY and CDR2 SVGAGI (reference sequence). The CDR3 covers 14 residues. V was cut by 6 bases and J by 2 bases, with 13 bases left in between. Here the CDR3 DNA reads TGTGCCAGCAGCCAACTCGGGGGGAACTATGGCTACACCTTC. It is translated as CASSQLGGNYGYTF.